This is a list of T cell receptor beta chains from one sample in a study of T cells in localized non-small cell lung cancer. Clones were read by immunoSEQ multiplex PCR, and TCRdb kept only the in-frame ones, dropping some. The sample carries some 85,000 clones, around 80% recorded once. The sequencing used PBMCs, collected before any cancer treatment. The receptors were sampled from a man between 40 and 75 years old with stage II squamous cell lung carcinoma. Both conserved end residues are part of each CDR3. A D gene is named only where the DNA matches it firmly. The size entry is marked missing in some rows and otherwise reads once, few, many or a size class.

TRBV6-5	.	TRBD2	TRBJ2-7	CASSYSRTSFEQYF	TGTGCCAGCAGTTACTCGAGGACTAGTTTCGAGCAGTACTTC
TRBV19	.	TRBD1	TRBJ2-1	CASSISGGAYNEQFF	TGTGCCAGTAGTATCTCAGGGGGCGCCTACAATGAGCAGTTCTTC
TRBV18	.	.	TRBJ2-7	CASSPERREQYF	TGTGCCAGCTCACCAGAGAGGAGGGAGCAGTACTTC
TRBV19	.	TRBD1	TRBJ2-3	CASSILGQRTDTQYF	TGTGCCAGTAGTATTTTGGGACAGCGCACAGATACGCAGTATTTT
TRBV18	.	.	TRBJ2-2	CASSPVRSTGELFF	TGTGCCAGCTCACCCGTCCGGTCCACCGGGGAGCTGTTTTTT
TRBV29-1	few	.	TRBJ2-3	CSVEAGDTQYF	TGCAGCGTTGAAGCGGGGGATACGCAGTATTTT
TRBV10-3	few	TRBD1	TRBJ2-2	CAISGDRNTGELFF	TGTGCCATCAGCGGGGACAGGAACACCGGGGAGCTGTTTTTT
TRBV28	many	.	TRBJ1-3	CASSSTGTGNTIYF	TGTGCCAGCAGTTCAACCGGGACTGGAAACACCATATATTTT
TRBV7-2	.	.	TRBJ2-7	CASSHTPGEQYF	TGTGCCAGCAGCCATACCCCGGGGGAGCAGTACTTC
TRBV6-6	.	.	TRBJ2-7	CASSHPGAEQYF	TGTGCCAGCAGTCACCCGGGGGCCGAGCAGTACTTC
TRBV7-9	.	.	TRBJ2-2	CASSLHGDTGELFF	TGTGCCAGCAGTTTACACGGAGACACCGGGGAGCTGTTTTTT
TRBV18	.	.	TRBJ2-2	CASGLTGKAGELFF	TGTGCCAGCGGTCTTACAGGGAAGGCCGGGGAGCTGTTTTTT
TRBV25-1	.	.	TRBJ1-3	CASKSSGNTIYF	TGTGCCAGCAAGAGCTCTGGAAACACCATATATTTT
TRBV2	.	.	TRBJ1-5	CASRRGTDSNQPQHF	TGTGCCAGCAGGCGAGGGACGGATAGCAATCAGCCCCAGCATTTT
TRBV6-5	.	TRBD2	TRBJ2-5	CASSYSGGREETQYF	TGTGCCAGCAGTTATAGCGGGGGGAGGGAAGAGACCCAGTACTTC
TRBV7-2	.	.	TRBJ1-2	CASSPGGARGYTF	TGTGCCAGCTCCCCGGGCGGGGCAAGGGGCTACACCTTC
TRBV5-6	.	.	TRBJ2-3	CASSLGEGDTQYF	TGTGCCAGCAGCTTGGGCGAAGGTGATACGCAGTATTTT
TRBV6-5	.	.	TRBJ2-7	CASRGANLQSEQYF	TGTGCCAGCAGGGGGGCTAACCTACAGAGCGAGCAGTACTTC
TRBV4-1	.	TRBD1	TRBJ1-3	CASSQVAQGVLRDTIYF	TGCGCCAGCAGCCAAGTCGCACAGGGGGTTCTCCGGGACACCATATATTTT
TRBV2	.	.	TRBJ1-2	CASSLTYYGYTF	TGTGCCAGCAGTCTTACCTACTATGGCTACACCTTC
TRBV5-1	few	.	TRBJ1-1	CASSSSTVNTEAFF	TGCGCCAGCAGCTCCTCTACCGTGAACACTGAAGCTTTCTTT
TRBV6-1	.	.	TRBJ2-6	CASLRGFGANVLTF	TGTGCCAGTTTGCGGGGTTTCGGGGCCAACGTCCTGACTTTC
TRBV4-1	.	TRBD2	TRBJ2-3	CASSQEWGSGDTDTQYF	TGCGCCAGCAGCCAAGAATGGGGGAGCGGGGACACAGATACGCAGTATTTT
TRBV19	.	.	TRBJ2-7	CASSMGASYEQYF	TGTGCCAGTAGTATGGGGGCCAGCTACGAGCAGTACTTC
TRBV2	few	TRBD1	TRBJ2-2	CASSGDRGGGGELFF	TGTGCCAGCAGTGGCGACAGGGGAGGAGGGGGGGAGCTGTTTTTT
TRBV28	.	TRBD1	TRBJ2-2	CASSVTGTGLTGELFF	TGTGCCAGCAGTGTAACCGGGACAGGTCTCACCGGGGAGCTGTTTTTT
TRBV7-9	.	TRBD2	TRBJ2-7	CASRPTSGGHEQYF	TGTGCCAGCAGGCCGACTAGCGGGGGCCACGAGCAGTACTTC
TRBV15	.	TRBD2	TRBJ2-7	CATSREGTSPTYEQYF	TGTGCCACCAGCAGAGAGGGGACTAGCCCCACCTACGAGCAGTACTTC
TRBV6-1	few	.	TRBJ1-2	CASSEGHGANYGYTF	TGTGCCAGCAGTGAAGGGCACGGAGCTAACTATGGCTACACCTTC
TRBV28	.	TRBD2	TRBJ2-1	CASSLPPGTSGSSYNEQFF	TGTGCCAGCAGTTTACCCCCAGGGACTAGCGGGAGCTCCTACAATGAGCAGTTCTTC
TRBV6-1	.	.	TRBJ2-7	CASSEAWQGFYEQYF	TGTGCCAGCAGTGAAGCTTGGCAGGGGTTCTACGAGCAGTACTTC
TRBV5-1	few	TRBD2	TRBJ2-1	CASSLASGFNEQFF	TGCGCCAGCAGCTTGGCTAGCGGGTTTAATGAGCAGTTCTTC
TRBV6-1	.	.	TRBJ1-3	CASSERAGNTIYF	TGTGCCAGCAGTGAGAGGGCTGGAAACACCATATATTTT
TRBV5-5	.	.	TRBJ1-6	CASSLPAGSSYNSPLHF	TGTGCCAGCAGCTTGCCGGCCGGCAGCTCCTATAATTCACCCCTCCACTTT
TRBV15	.	.	TRBJ2-3	CATSSSIGGTDTQYF	TGTGCCACCAGCTCTTCTATAGGTGGCACAGATACGCAGTATTTT
TRBV5-4	many	TRBD2	TRBJ2-5	CASIPAGEETQYF	TGTGCCAGCATTCCCGCGGGAGAAGAGACCCAGTACTTC
TRBV9	.	TRBD2	TRBJ2-6	CASSDSPPGVAGGSGANVLTF	TGTGCCAGCAGCGATTCTCCCCCCGGGGTAGCGGGGGGCTCTGGGGCCAACGTCCTGACTTTC
TRBV7-2	.	.	TRBJ1-1	CASSLGGLSEAFF	TGTGCCAGCAGCTTGGGGGGACTTTCTGAAGCTTTCTTT
TRBV5-1	.	.	TRBJ2-5	CASSFFRGEGETQYF	TGCGCCAGCAGCTTTTTCAGGGGAGAAGGAGAGACCCAGTACTTC
TRBV2	.	.	TRBJ2-1	CASSGDWDNEQFF	TGTGCCAGCAGTGGGGATTGGGACAATGAGCAGTTCTTC
TRBV9	.	.	TRBJ2-3	CASSVRATVGDTQYF	TGTGCCAGCAGCGTACGGGCCACGGTAGGAGATACGCAGTATTTT
TRBV19	.	.	TRBJ1-5	CASREGQSYNQPQHF	TGTGCCAGTAGGGAGGGACAAAGTTACAATCAGCCCCAGCATTTT
TRBV2	once	TRBD1	TRBJ2-3	CASSGQSTDTQYF	TGTGCCAGCTCGGGACAGAGCACAGATACGCAGTATTTT
TRBV25-1	.	TRBD1	TRBJ1-1	CASSEGQPYTEAFF	TGTGCCAGCAGTGAGGGACAGCCATACACTGAAGCTTTCTTT
TRBV5-1	.	.	TRBJ2-3	CASSHLGRGATRASTDTQYF	TGCGCCAGCAGCCACCTTGGGCGCGGGGCGACGAGAGCTAGCACAGATACGCAGTATTTT
TRBV5-4	.	.	TRBJ1-2	CASSWEGSLRF	TGTGCCAGCAGCTGGGAAGGAAGCCTTCGGTTC
TRBV2	.	TRBD1	TRBJ1-2	CASSDRTGVSGYGYTF	TGTGCCAGCAGTGATCGGACAGGGGTTAGTGGCTATGGCTACACCTTC
TRBV10-3	.	.	TRBJ1-2	CAISEAGALDGYTF	TGTGCCATCAGTGAGGCAGGGGCTTTGGATGGCTACACCTTC
TRBV7-7	.	TRBD1	TRBJ1-3	CASSSGQGNTIYF	TGTGCTAGCAGCTCGGGACAGGGTAACACCATATATTTT
TRBV29-1	.	.	TRBJ2-1	CSASGEATPWTHNEQFF	TGCAGCGCATCGGGGGAGGCTACCCCTTGGACCCACAATGAGCAGTTCTTC
TRBV6-1	.	.	TRBJ1-6	CASREAVHSPLHF	TGTGCCAGCAGGGAAGCCGTACATTCACCCCTCCACTTT
TRBV4-1	.	.	TRBJ1-1	CASRKPSGVGEAFF	TGCGCCAGCAGAAAACCGTCGGGGGTTGGTGAAGCTTTCTTT